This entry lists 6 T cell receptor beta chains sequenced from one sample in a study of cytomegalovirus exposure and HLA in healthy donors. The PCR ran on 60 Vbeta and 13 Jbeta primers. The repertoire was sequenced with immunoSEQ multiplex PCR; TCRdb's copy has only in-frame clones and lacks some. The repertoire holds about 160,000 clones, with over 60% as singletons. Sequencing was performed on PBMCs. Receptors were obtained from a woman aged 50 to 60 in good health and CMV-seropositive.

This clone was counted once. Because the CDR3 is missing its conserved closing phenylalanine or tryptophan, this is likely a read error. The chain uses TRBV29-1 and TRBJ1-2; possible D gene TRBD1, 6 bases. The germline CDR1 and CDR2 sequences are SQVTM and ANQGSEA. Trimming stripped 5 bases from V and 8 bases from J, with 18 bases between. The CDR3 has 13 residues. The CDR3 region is CSVNREQSRGYTV. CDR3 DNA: TGCAGCGTTAACAGGGAGCAATCAAGGGGCTACACCGTC.

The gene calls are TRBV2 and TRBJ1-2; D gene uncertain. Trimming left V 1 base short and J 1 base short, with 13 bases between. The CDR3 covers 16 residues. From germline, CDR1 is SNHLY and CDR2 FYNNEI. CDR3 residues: CASSEDRPGLNYGYTF. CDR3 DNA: TGTGCCAGCAGTGAAGATAGGCCAGGCCTTAACTATGGCTACACCTTC. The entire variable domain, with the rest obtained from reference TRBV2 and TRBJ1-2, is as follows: EPEVTQTPSHQVTQMGQEVILRCVPISNHLYFYWYRQILGQKVEFLVSFYNNEISEKSEIFDDQFSVERPDGSNFTLKIRSTKLEDSAMYFCASSEDRPGLNYGYTFGSGTRLTVV.

The CDR3, as DNA: TGTGCCAGCTCACCCTCGACATTACTAGACTATGGCTACACCTTC. Its protein product is CASSPSTLLDYGYTF. The chain joins TRBV18 to TRBJ1-2, with unresolved D. The CDR3 is made up of 15 amino acids. V lost 3 bases, J lost 3 bases, and 14 bases lay in between. Germline V gene sequence: CDR1 KGHSH, CDR2 LQKENI.

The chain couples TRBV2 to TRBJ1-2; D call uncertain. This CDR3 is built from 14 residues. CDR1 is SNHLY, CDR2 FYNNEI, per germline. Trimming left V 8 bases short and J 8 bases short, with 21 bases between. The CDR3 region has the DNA TGTGCCAGCTCAAGTCCGCTATCCCACCGGGGCTACACCTTC. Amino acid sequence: CASSSPLSHRGYTF.

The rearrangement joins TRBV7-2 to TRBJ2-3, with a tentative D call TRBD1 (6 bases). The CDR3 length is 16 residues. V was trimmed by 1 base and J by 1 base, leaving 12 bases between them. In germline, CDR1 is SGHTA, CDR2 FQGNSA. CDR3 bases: TGTGCCAGCAGCTTAGGCAGGGGAAGAGGCACAGATACGCAGTATTTT. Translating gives CASSLGRGRGTDTQYF.

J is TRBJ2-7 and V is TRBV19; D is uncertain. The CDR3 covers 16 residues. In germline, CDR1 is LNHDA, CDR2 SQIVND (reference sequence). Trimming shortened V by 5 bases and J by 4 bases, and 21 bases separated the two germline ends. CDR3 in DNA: TGTGCCAGTAGTGGCTCTTTGGGCAGATCAGCATACGAGCAGTACTTC. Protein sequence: CASSGSLGRSAYEQYF.